This passage covers 32 T cell receptor beta chains from one sample sequenced in a study of T cell repertoires in cytomegalovirus infection. TCRdb analysed the reads with MiXCR anew, one entry per CDR3 protein. The sample lists hundreds of thousands of distinct CDR3 sequences; approximately 24% were seen once. Sequenced material: CD8+ T cells from PBMCs. These receptors came from a human donor in good health (CMV status not recorded). Some clones in this sample may be carry-over from other donors' samples.

This chain links TRBV7-9 with TRBJ2-2; D possibly corresponds to TRBD2 (5 bases). This CDR3 region has 19 residues. Germline CDR1 is SEHNR and CDR2 is FQNEAQ (reference sequence). V lost 2 bases and J 0 bases, leaving 19 bases between the germline ends. The CDR3 DNA reads TGTGCCAGCAGCTTAAGTCCAGCCCTAGCACCCTCGAACACCGGGGAGCTGTTTTTT. It codes for CASSLSPALAPSNTGELFF.

The V call is TRBV12-3 or TRBV12-4, the J call TRBJ1-2, with TRBD1 as a possible D gene (5 bases). V gave up 10 bases and J gave up 3 bases, with 12 bases separating them. The CDR3 contains 12 residues. The CDR3 bases are TGTGCCATAGAGGGAGGGGACTATGGCTACACCTTC. Translated, it gives CAIEGGDYGYTF.

There are many counts of this clonotype. The chain uses TRBV7-2 and TRBJ2-1, with D possibly called TRBD1 or TRBD2 (5 bases each). This CDR3 region has 14 residues. The V end was cut by 4 bases, the J end by 9 bases, with 16 bases between. Looked up from germline, CDR1 is SGHTA and CDR2 is FQGNSA. DNA of the CDR3: TGTGCCAGCAGCTCCCTTTGGGGGATGGGTGAGCAGTTCTTC. Its translation: CASSSLWGMGEQFF.

The CDR3: CASSYGQSYEQYV. The CDR3 DNA reads TGTGCCAGCAGTTACGGGCAGTCCTACGAGCAGTACGTC. V and J are TRBV6-6 and TRBJ2-7, with D unresolved. CDR3 length equals 13 residues. Germline CDR1 MNHNY, CDR2 SVGAGI (reference sequence). The V end was cut by 2 bases, the J end by 1 base, with 6 bases between.

This clonotype was seen many times. CDR3 amino acids: CASSLDRQGGETQYF. In nucleotides, the CDR3 is TGTGCCAGCAGCTTAGACCGGCAGGGCGGAGAGACCCAGTACTTC. This chain links TRBV11-2 with TRBJ2-5; maybe TRBD1 (5 bases). Germline assignment: CDR1 SGHAT and CDR2 FQNNGV. The V end lost 0 bases, the J end lost 4 bases, and 12 bases lay between the germline ends. The CDR3 is 15 amino acids.

The V and J genes are TRBV7-9 and TRBJ1-1; a possible D gene is TRBD1 (6 bases). CDR3 length: 16 residues. Trimming shortened V by 7 bases and J by 3 bases, and 21 bases separated the two germline ends. CDR1 is SEHNR, CDR2 FQNEAQ, per germline (reference sequence). The CDR3 nucleotides read TGTGCCAGCAAACCGGGACATAGTGAACGATACACTGAAGCTTTCTTT. Residues: CASKPGHSERYTEAFF.

The table lists this clonotype with a few counts. The rearrangement uses TRBV7-9 and TRBJ1-3; no clear D gene. The CDR3 loop spans 16 amino acids. The germline V gene encodes CDR1 SEHNR and CDR2 FQNEAQ (reference sequence). Trimming shortened V by 7 bases and J by 1 base, and 17 bases separated the two germline ends. The CDR3 spells CASTPGRADSGNTIYF. Here the CDR3 DNA reads TGTGCCAGCACCCCCGGCCGGGCCGATTCTGGAAACACCATATATTTT.

This chain links TRBV12-3 or TRBV12-4 with TRBJ2-7, with no clear D. This CDR3 has 13 amino acids. Trimming removed 2 bases at V and 6 bases at J, with 11 bases between. The CDR3 DNA reads TGTGCCAGCAGTTTAAATAAAGGCCGCGAGCAGTACTTC. As protein: CASSLNKGREQYF.

The J gene is TRBJ2-4, the V gene TRBV6-2 or TRBV6-3; TRBD1 or TRBD2 may be the D gene (5 bases each). From germline, CDR1 is MNHEY and CDR2 SVGEGT. Trimming left V 5 bases short and J 7 bases short, with 12 bases between. There are 13 residues in the CDR3. The CDR3 DNA reads TGTGCCAGCAGTATGGGACCCTTGAACATTCAGTACTTC. It is translated as CASSMGPLNIQYF.

This clonotype was observed many times. The rearrangement joins TRBV7-2 to TRBJ2-3; 8 bases fit TRBD2. The CDR3 is 15 amino acids. With V trimmed by 5 bases and J by 3 bases, 7 bases remained unmatched. Germline values: CDR1 SGHTA, CDR2 FQGNSA. In DNA form, the CDR3 reads TGTGCCAGCAGCCCTCCGGGACTAGGTACAGATACGCAGTATTTT. This encodes CASSPPGLGTDTQYF.

The chain has TRBV25-1 and TRBJ1-1, with 7 positions matching TRBD1. In germline, CDR1 is MGHDK, CDR2 SYGVNS. This CDR3 has 15 amino acids. Trimming took 6 bases from V and 0 from J; bases not matched to a gene: 7. In DNA, the CDR3 is TGTGCCAGCAGGGCCCAGACAGGGATGAACACTGAAGCTTTCTTT. Amino acid sequence: CASRAQTGMNTEAFF.

In its sample, this clonotype was seen many times. The V gene is TRBV7-9, the J gene TRBJ2-7, with TRBD1 matching over 7 bases. With 1 base clipped from V and 3 bases from J, the junction kept 3 bases outside the gene matches. CDR1 SEHNR and CDR2 FQNEAQ come from the germline V gene (reference sequence). This CDR3 has 14 residues. CDR3 coding DNA: TGTGCCAGCAGCTTAGAAGGGACAGACTACGAGCAGTACTTC. Residues: CASSLEGTDYEQYF.

This clonotype was recorded a few times. The V gene is TRBV14, the J gene TRBJ2-3, with D tentatively TRBD1 or TRBD2 (5 bases each). Per germline, CDR1 SGHDN and CDR2 FVKESK. The CDR3 runs 17 residues. The V gene lost 3 bases and the J gene lost 2 bases, with 18 bases spanning the gap. The CDR3 reads CASSHRRGERLTDTQYF. The CDR3 nucleotides are TGTGCCAGCAGCCACCGACGAGGGGAGAGGCTCACAGATACGCAGTATTTT.

This clonotype was counted a few times. The genes are TRBV10-3 and TRBJ2-2; D call uncertain. Germline V gene data show CDR1 as ENHRY and CDR2 as SYGVKD. V lost 7 bases, J lost 6 bases, and 9 bases lay in between. The CDR3 runs 12 residues. The CDR3 is CAIKSPSGELFF. The CDR3, as DNA: TGTGCCATCAAATCCCCATCCGGGGAGCTGTTTTTT.

This clonotype was counted ten times or more. The rearrangement uses TRBV7-6 and TRBJ2-6, with no clear D. V was pared by 1 base and J by 0 bases, with 16 bases between. This CDR3 is 19 amino acids long. Germline values: CDR1 SGHVS, CDR2 FNYEAQ. The CDR3 loop is CASSLEMSTIPSGANVLTF. The CDR3 bases are TGTGCCAGCAGCTTAGAGATGAGTACTATACCCTCTGGGGCCAACGTCCTGACTTTC. Variable domain in full (rest from reference TRBV7-6 and TRBJ2-6): GAGVSQSPRYKVTKRGQDVALRCDPISGHVSLYWYRQALGQGPEFLTYFNYEAQQDKSGLPNDRFSAERPEGSISTLTIQRTEQRDSAMYRCASSLEMSTIPSGANVLTFGAGSRLTVL.

The chain recombines TRBV20-1 with TRBJ2-1; D gene ambiguous. CDR3 length: 15 amino acids. V was pared by 1 base and J by 0 bases, with 10 bases between. The germline V gene has CDR1 DFQATT and CDR2 SNEGSKA (reference sequence). This chain's CDR3 is CSARGTPSSYNEQFF. The CDR3 DNA reads as TGCAGTGCTAGAGGGACGCCCAGCTCCTACAATGAGCAGTTCTTC.

The chain employs TRBV29-1 and TRBJ2-3; D might be TRBD2 (7 bases). The V end lost 2 bases, the J end lost 2 bases, and 14 bases lay between the germline ends. Germline V CDR1 and CDR2: SQVTM, ANQGSEA. This CDR3 region has 15 residues. The CDR3 DNA reads TGCAGCGTTGAATTTAGGGGGGGACTCACAGATACGCAGTATTTT. Its protein product is CSVEFRGGLTDTQYF.

This chain uses TRBV12-3 or TRBV12-4 with TRBJ2-3; D unclear. V was shortened by 6 bases and J by 1 base, with 8 bases between the two germline ends. The CDR3 consists of 13 residues. Written as DNA, the CDR3 is TGTGCCAGCAGGGGGATCCGCACAGATACGCAGTATTTT. It yields the protein CASRGIRTDTQYF.

The chain combines TRBV29-1 with TRBJ2-2; either TRBD1 or TRBD2 may fit D (5 bases each). The germline CDR1 and CDR2 sequences are SQVTM and ANQGSEA. This CDR3 contains 13 residues. V lost 0 bases to trimming and J lost 6 bases, with 8 bases between them. The CDR3 DNA is TGCAGCGTTGAAGATTGGGACCCCGGGGAGCTGTTTTTT. This codes for CSVEDWDPGELFF.

The chain uses TRBV6-6 and TRBJ1-1; 7 positions agree with TRBD1. V shed 7 bases, J shed 1 base, and the junction held 9 bases outside the gene matches. CDR1 and CDR2 (germline): MNHNY, SVGAGI (reference sequence). The CDR3 contains 15 residues. The CDR3: CASITSGGENTEAFF. Here the CDR3 DNA reads TGTGCCAGCATTACATCAGGGGGAGAGAACACTGAAGCTTTCTTT.

To note about this clonotype: The germline gene is not matched at one end of the junction; a read error may be the cause. The chain employs TRBV4-1 and TRBJ2-1; TRBD2 matches at 9 bases. This CDR3 is 16 amino acids long. Germline CDR1 MGHRA, CDR2 YSYEKL. CDR3 in amino acids: CASSQAGGHLYNEQFF. For the CDR3, the DNA is TGCGCCAGCAGTCAAGCGGGGGGCCATTTATACAATGAGCAGTTCTTC.

This clonotype was counted only a few times. The chain carries TRBV12-3 or TRBV12-4 and TRBJ1-1; 11 positions match TRBD1. J lost 4 bases, V lost 3 bases, and 4 bases had no gene match. CDR3 length: 15 amino acids. CDR3 sequence (DNA): TGTGCCAGCAGTTTTTCCGGGACAGGGGGCACTGAAGCTTTCTTT. Amino acids: CASSFSGTGGTEAFF.

The chain has TRBV19 and TRBJ2-7; D assignment may be TRBD1 or TRBD2 (5 bases each). With 9 bases removed from V and 3 bases from J, the gap between germline ends came to 18 bases. Germline V gene data show CDR1 as LNHDA and CDR2 as SQIVND (reference sequence). The CDR3 spans 14 residues. The CDR3 DNA sequence: TGTGCCAGCCTTACCAGGGACCCGGACTACGAGCAGTACTTC. Amino acid sequence: CASLTRDPDYEQYF.

On this clonotype: A much larger clone differs from this one at a single base, so this may be a read error. The chain couples TRBV28 to TRBJ2-2; D may be TRBD2 (5 bases). This CDR3 contains 13 residues. Germline V gives CDR1 MDHEN, CDR2 SYDVKM. The CDR3 loop is CASSSDGTGDLFF. In nucleotides, the CDR3 is TGTGCCAGCAGTAGCGACGGCACCGGGGATCTGTTTTTT.

V gene TRBV28 combines with J gene TRBJ2-2; D not certain. Germline lookup yields CDR1 MDHEN and CDR2 SYDVKM. Trimming left V 3 bases short and J 1 base short, with 9 bases between. The CDR3 spans 15 residues. CDR3 protein: CASSFWPMNTGELFF. CDR3 DNA sequence: TGTGCCAGCAGTTTTTGGCCTATGAACACCGGGGAGCTGTTTTTT.

The chain has TRBV28 and TRBJ1-1; tentatively, D is TRBD1 (6 bases). The V gene lost 5 bases and the J gene lost 5 bases, with 18 bases spanning the gap. The CDR3 contains 15 residues. In germline, CDR1 is MDHEN, CDR2 SYDVKM. The CDR3 protein is CASSLRTDRWTEAFF. Here the CDR3 DNA reads TGTGCCAGCAGTCTCAGGACAGATCGATGGACTGAAGCTTTCTTT.

V is TRBV13 and J is TRBJ2-2; 7 bases map to TRBD1. CDR1 PRHDT and CDR2 FYEKMQ come from the germline V gene (reference sequence). This CDR3 spans 16 amino acids. Trimming at V came to 0 bases and at J to 4 bases, leaving 5 bases not matched to a gene. DNA of the CDR3: TGTGCCAGCAGCTTAGGAGTAGGGGGCGTCACCGGGGAGCTGTTTTTT. It is translated as CASSLGVGGVTGELFF.

The chain combines TRBV29-1 with TRBJ2-1, with D possibly matching TRBD2 (5 bases). The CDR3 length is 12 residues. Trimming shortened V by 2 bases and J by 5 bases, and 7 bases separated the two germline ends. The germline V gene encodes CDR1 SQVTM and CDR2 ANQGSEA. The CDR3 coding sequence is TGCAGCGTTGAACCGGGGAACAATGAGCAGTTCTTC. This encodes CSVEPGNNEQFF.

This clonotype has just a few counts. The genes are TRBV29-1 and TRBJ1-2; 7 bases agree with TRBD1. CDR1 and CDR2 (germline): SQVTM, ANQGSEA. V gave up 7 bases and J gave up 0 bases; unmatched junction bases: 5. CDR3 length equals 13 residues. The CDR3 nucleotides are TGCAGCGCCCGGGACAGCTCTAACTATGGCTACACCTTC. Protein: CSARDSSNYGYTF.

The rearrangement links TRBV6-6 to TRBJ2-7; D gene ambiguous. The V end lost 2 bases, the J end lost 2 bases, and 16 bases lay between the germline ends. The CDR3 is 16 amino acids. Per germline, CDR1 MNHNY and CDR2 SVGAGI (reference sequence). The CDR3 DNA reads TGTGCCAGCAGTTACCACCGAGCCGACTCGACCTACGAGCAGTACGTC. Encoded protein: CASSYHRADSTYEQYV.

This clonotype was observed a handful of times. CDR3 sequence reads: CASSETGSAGELFF. Here the CDR3 DNA reads TGTGCCAGCAGTGAAACAGGGTCGGCCGGGGAGCTGTTTTTT. The V call is TRBV6-1, the J call TRBJ2-2, with a weak D call TRBD1 (6 bases). This CDR3 spans 14 amino acids. Germline V CDR1 and CDR2: MNHNS, SASEGT. V was shortened by 2 bases and J by 6 bases, with 10 bases between the two germline ends.

This clonotype was picked up many times. J is TRBJ2-2 and V is TRBV7-6, with a possible D match to TRBD2 (5 bases). This CDR3 is 15 amino acids long. With 1 base removed from V and 3 bases from J, the gap between germline ends came to 9 bases. CDR1 SGHVS and CDR2 FNYEAQ come from the germline V gene. The CDR3 spells CASSLGPGDTGELFF. The CDR3 nucleotides read TGTGCCAGCAGCTTAGGTCCCGGGGACACCGGGGAGCTGTTTTTT.